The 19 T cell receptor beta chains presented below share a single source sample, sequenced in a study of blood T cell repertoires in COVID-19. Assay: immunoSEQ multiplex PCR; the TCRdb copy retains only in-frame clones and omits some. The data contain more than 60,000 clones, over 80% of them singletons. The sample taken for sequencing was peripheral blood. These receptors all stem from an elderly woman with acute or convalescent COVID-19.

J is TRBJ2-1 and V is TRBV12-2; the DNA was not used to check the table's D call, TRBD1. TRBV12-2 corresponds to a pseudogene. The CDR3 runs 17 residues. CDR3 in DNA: TGTGCAAGTCGCTTCTCCAGACAGGGTCGCTCCTACAATGAGCAGTTCTTC. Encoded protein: CASRFSRQGRSYNEQFF.

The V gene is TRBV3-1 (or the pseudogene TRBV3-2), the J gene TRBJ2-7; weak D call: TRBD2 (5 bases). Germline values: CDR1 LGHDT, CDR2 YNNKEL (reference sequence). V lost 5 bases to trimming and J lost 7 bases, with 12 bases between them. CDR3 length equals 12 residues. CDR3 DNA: TGTGCCAGCAGCGCTTCTTCGGGGGAGCAGTACTTC. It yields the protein CASSASSGEQYF.

The CDR3 nucleotides read TGTGCCAGCAGCCCCTCTCCTCAGGCGGGTTCCTACAATGAGCAGTTCTTC. Translated: CASSPSPQAGSYNEQFF. The V call is TRBV7-9, the J call TRBJ2-1; D is perhaps TRBD2 (5 bases). This CDR3 region has 17 residues. Germline assignment: CDR1 SEHNR and CDR2 FQNEAQ (reference sequence). The V gene lost 5 bases and the J gene lost 1 base, with 18 bases spanning the gap.

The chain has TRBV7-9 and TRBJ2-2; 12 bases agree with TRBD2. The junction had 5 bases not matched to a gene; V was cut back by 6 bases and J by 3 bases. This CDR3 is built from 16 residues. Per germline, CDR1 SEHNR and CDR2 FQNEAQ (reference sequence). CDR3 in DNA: TGTGCCAGCAGTCTAGCGGGAGGGCGGCACACCGGGGAGCTGTTTTTT. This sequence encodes CASSLAGGRHTGELFF.

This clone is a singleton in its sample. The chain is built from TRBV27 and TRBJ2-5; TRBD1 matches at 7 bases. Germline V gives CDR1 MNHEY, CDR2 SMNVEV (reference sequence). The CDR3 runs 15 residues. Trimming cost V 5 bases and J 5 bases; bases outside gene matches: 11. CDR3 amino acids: CASSQTPQGKETQYF. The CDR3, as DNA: TGTGCCAGCAGTCAGACGCCACAGGGGAAGGAGACCCAGTACTTC.

CDR3 amino acids: CASSPGGQNNEKLFF. The CDR3 nucleotides are TGTGCCAGCAGCCCCGGGGGGCAGAATAATGAAAAACTGTTTTTT. The chain is built from TRBV28 and TRBJ1-4, with a possible D match to TRBD1 (6 bases). Germline values: CDR1 MDHEN, CDR2 SYDVKM. V dropped 6 bases and J dropped 4 bases, with 15 bases sitting between them. The CDR3 is made up of 15 amino acids.

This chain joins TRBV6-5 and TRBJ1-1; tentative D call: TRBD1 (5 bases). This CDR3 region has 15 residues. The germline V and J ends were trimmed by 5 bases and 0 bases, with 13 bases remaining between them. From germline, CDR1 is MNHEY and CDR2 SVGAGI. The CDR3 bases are TGTGCCAGCAGTCCCCATCCAGGGTTGAACACTGAAGCTTTCTTT. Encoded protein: CASSPHPGLNTEAFF.

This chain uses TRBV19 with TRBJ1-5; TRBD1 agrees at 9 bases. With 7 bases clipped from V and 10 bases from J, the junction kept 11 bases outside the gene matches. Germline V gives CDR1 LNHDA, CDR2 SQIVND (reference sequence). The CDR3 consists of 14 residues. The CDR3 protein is CASTEYRGREPQHF. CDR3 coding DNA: TGTGCCAGTACCGAATACAGGGGGCGTGAACCCCAGCATTTT.

This CDR3 is CASSLASGSYEQYF. CDR3 nucleotides: TGTGCCAGCAGCTTAGCAAGCGGGAGTTACGAGCAGTACTTC. The chain joins TRBV7-9 to TRBJ2-7; 8 bases map to TRBD2. Germline V gives CDR1 SEHNR, CDR2 FQNEAQ (reference sequence). This CDR3 contains 14 residues. The junction had 2 bases not matched to a gene; V was cut back by 0 bases and J by 4 bases.

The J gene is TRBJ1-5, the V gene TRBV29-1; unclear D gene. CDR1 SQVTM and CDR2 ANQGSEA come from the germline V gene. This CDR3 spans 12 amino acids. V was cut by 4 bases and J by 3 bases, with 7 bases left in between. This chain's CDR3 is CSVGHPNQPQHF. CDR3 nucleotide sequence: TGCAGCGTTGGGCACCCCAATCAGCCCCAGCATTTT.

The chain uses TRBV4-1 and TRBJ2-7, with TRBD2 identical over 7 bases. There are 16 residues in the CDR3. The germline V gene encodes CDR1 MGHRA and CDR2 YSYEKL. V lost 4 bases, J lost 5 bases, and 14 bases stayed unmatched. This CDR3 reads CASSPSGIGRRHEQYF. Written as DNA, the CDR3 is TGCGCCAGCAGCCCCTCGGGGATCGGGAGGAGGCACGAGCAGTACTTC.

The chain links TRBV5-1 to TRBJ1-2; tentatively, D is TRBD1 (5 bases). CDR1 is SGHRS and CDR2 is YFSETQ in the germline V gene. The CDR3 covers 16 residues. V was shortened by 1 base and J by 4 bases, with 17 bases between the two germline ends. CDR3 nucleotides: TGCGCCAGCAGCTTGCACAATCTGGGTAGGGGCTATGGCTACACCTTC. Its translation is CASSLHNLGRGYGYTF.

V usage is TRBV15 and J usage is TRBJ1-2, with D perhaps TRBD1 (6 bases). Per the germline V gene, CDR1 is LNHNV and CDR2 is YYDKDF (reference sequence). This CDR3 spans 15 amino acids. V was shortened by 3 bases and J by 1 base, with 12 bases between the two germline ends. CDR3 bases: TGTGCCACCAGCAGTGGGACAAGGGTTAACTATGGCTACACCTTC. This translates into CATSSGTRVNYGYTF.

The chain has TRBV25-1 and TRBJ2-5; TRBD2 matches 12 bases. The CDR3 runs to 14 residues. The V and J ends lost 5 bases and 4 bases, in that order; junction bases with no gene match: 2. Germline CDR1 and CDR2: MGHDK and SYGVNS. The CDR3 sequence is CASSQTSGRETQYF. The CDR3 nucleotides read TGTGCCAGCAGTCAGACTAGCGGGAGAGAGACCCAGTACTTC.

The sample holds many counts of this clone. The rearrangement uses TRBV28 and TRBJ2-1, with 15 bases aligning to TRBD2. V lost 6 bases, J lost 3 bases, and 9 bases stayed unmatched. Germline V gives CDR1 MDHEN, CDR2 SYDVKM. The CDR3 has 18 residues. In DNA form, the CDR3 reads TGTGCCAGCAGCGGACTAGCGGGAGGGTTCCCCTTCTACAATGAGCAGTTCTTC. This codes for CASSGLAGGFPFYNEQFF.

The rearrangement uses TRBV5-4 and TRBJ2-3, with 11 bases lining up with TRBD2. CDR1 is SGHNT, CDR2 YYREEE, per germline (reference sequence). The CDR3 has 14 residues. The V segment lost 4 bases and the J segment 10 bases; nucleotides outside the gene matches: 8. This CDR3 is CASSPTSGSRAQYF. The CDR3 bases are TGTGCCAGCAGCCCCACTAGCGGGAGCAGGGCGCAGTATTTT.

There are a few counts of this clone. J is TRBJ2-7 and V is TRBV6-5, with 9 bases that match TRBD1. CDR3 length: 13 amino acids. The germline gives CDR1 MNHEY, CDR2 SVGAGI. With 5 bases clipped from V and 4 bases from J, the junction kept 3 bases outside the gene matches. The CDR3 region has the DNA TGTGCCAGCAGTCAGGACAGGGGTTACGAGCAGTACTTC. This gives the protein CASSQDRGYEQYF.

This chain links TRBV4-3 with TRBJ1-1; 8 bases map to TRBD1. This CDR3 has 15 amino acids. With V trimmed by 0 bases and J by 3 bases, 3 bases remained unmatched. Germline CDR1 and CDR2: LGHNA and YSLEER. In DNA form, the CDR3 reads TGCGCCAGCAGCCAAGACAGGGGGCGGGACACTGAAGCTTTCTTT. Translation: CASSQDRGRDTEAFF.

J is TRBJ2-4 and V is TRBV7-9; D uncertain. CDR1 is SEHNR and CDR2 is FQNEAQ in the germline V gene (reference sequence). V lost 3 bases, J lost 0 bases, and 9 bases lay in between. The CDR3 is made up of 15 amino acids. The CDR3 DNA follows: TGTGCCAGCAGCTTCGACGGAGAAGCCAAAAACATTCAGTACTTC. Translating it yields CASSFDGEAKNIQYF.